Described below is a single T cell receptor beta chain sequence and its context. Antigen unknown. This record comes from a study of T cells after yellow fever vaccination. CDR1 is SGHTA, CDR2 FQGNSA, per germline. The J segment lost 3 bases and the V segment lost 7 bases, leaving 11 bases of the junction unmatched. The CDR3 has 15 residues. Each CDR3 protein gets one entry after TCRdb re-called the 5' RACE reads with MiXCR. The table records around 100,000 distinct CDR3 sequences, 5.8% of them present only once. Findings of the study overall: Most primary-vaccination clones recurred post-booster (roughly 96% CD4, 88% CD8).

This chain uses TRBV7-2 with TRBJ1-1, with 7 bases aligning to TRBD1. The origin of this receptor is a man in his late teens or twenties who received the YFV17D yellow fever vaccine. This specimen was CD8+ T cells sorted from PBMCs, taken 10 days after the yellow fever booster vaccination. CDR3 sequence reads: CASTIVAGGDTEAFF. CDR3 bases: TGTGCCAGCACCATAGTGGCAGGGGGGGACACTGAAGCTTTCTTT.